One TCR beta chain is described in this entry. What it binds is unknown. The sample originates from a study of cytomegalovirus exposure and HLA in healthy donors. Whole-study context: Roughly 180 million T cells yielded roughly 100 million unique TCR beta sequences, as an earlier analysis found. Among the 398 genotyped donors, less than 85% were placed in the Caucasian-associated ancestry cluster. Points from the study as a whole: In a later analysis, TCR association rates varied by HLA locus: DRB1 most, HLA-C fewest.

CDR3 size: 15 residues. The ends were cut back, 4 bases at V and 1 base at J, with 13 bases in the middle. CDR1 MDHEN and CDR2 SYDVKM come from the germline V gene. PCR was performed using 60 Vbeta and 13 Jbeta primers. Per the original data handling: In a later analysis, the count reached about 80 million unique TCR beta chains, with 8.5 million to 14 million shared. Profiling relied on immunoSEQ multiplex PCR, and the TCRdb table lists in-frame clones only, not all of them. V and J calls and clone size are given by that table; D and trimming were obtained from the DNA. Among some 150,000 clones listed, roughly 79% were seen once.

This chain links TRBV28 with TRBJ1-1; no firm D call. The sequenced material came from PBMCs. The source is a woman in her thirties in good health and CMV-seropositive. The CDR3 here is CASSSGNSKNTEAFF. For the CDR3, the DNA is TGTGCCAGCAGTTCTGGAAACAGCAAGAACACTGAAGCTTTCTTT.